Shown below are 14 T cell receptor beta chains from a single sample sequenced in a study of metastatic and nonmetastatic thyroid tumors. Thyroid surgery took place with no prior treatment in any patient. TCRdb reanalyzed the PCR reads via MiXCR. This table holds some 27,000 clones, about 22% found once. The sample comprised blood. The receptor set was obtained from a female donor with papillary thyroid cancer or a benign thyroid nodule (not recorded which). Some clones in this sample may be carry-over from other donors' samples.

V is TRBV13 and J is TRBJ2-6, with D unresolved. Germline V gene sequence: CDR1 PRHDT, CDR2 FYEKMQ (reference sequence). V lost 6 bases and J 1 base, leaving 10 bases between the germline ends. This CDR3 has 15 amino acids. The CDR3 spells CASRLMGSGANVLTF. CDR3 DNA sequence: TGTGCCAGCAGGCTCATGGGGTCTGGGGCCAACGTCCTGACTTTC.

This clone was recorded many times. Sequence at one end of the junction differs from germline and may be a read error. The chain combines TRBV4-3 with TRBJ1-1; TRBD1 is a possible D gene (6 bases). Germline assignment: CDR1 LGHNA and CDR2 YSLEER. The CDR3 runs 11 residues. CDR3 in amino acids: CASSRGGEWLF. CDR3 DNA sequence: TGCGCCAGCAGTCGAGGGGGGGAGTGGCTCTTT.

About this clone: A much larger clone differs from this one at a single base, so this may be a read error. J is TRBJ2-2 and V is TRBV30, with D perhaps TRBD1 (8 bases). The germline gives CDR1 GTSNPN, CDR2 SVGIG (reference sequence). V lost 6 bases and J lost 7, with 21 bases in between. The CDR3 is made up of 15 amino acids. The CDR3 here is CACSQGAGDIGELFF. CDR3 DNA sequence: TGTGCCTGCTCGCAGGGGGCGGGGGACATCGGGGAGCTGTTTTTT.

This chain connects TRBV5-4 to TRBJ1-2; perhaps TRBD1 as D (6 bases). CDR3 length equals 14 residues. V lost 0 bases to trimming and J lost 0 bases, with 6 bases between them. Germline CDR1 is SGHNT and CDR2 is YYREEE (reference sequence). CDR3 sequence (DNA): TGTGCCAGCAGCTTGGACAGGGCTAACTATGGCTACACCTTC. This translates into CASSLDRANYGYTF.

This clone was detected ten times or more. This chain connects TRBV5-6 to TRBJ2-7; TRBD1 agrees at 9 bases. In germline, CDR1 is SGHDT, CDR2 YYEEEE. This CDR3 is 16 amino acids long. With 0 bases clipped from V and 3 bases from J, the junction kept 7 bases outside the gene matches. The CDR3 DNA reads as TGTGCCAGCAGCTTGGTTGGGACAGGGCTTGGCTACGAGCAGTACTTC. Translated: CASSLVGTGLGYEQYF.

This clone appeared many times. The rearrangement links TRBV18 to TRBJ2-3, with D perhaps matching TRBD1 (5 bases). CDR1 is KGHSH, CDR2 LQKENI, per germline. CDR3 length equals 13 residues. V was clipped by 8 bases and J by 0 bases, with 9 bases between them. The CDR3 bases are TGTGCCAGCAAGACAGATAGCACAGATACGCAGTATTTT. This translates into CASKTDSTDTQYF.

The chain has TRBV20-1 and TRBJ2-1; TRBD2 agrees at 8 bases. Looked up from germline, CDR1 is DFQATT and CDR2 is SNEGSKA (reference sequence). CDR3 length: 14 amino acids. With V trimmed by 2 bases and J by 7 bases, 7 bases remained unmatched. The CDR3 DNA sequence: TGCAGTGCTAGATCCGCGGGCGGGAGGAATGAGCAGTTCTTC. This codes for CSARSAGGRNEQFF.

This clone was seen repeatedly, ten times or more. CDR3 in DNA: TGTGCCAGCAGTTTTTCTGGGGGACGAGCTGAAGCTTTCTTT. It translates to CASSFSGGRAEAFF. V and J are TRBV12-3 or TRBV12-4 and TRBJ1-1, with a weak D call TRBD1 (5 bases). There are 14 residues in the CDR3. V lost 3 bases and J lost 6, with 14 bases in between.

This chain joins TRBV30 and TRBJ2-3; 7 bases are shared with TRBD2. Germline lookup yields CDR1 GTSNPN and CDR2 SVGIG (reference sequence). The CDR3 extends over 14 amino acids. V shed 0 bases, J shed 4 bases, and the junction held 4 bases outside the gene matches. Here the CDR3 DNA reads TGTGCCTGGAGTGTCACTAGCGTCCCAGATACGCAGTATTTT. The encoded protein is CAWSVTSVPDTQYF.

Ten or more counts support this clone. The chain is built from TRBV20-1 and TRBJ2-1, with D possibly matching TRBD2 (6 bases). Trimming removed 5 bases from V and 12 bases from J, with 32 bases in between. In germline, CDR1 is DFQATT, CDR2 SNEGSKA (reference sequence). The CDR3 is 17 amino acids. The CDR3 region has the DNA TGCAGTGCTCTTCTCTTTGGGACTGACGATCCAACAAGGAGGCAGTTCTTC. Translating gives CSALLFGTDDPTRRQFF.

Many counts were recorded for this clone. The CDR3 protein is CASSPKDRGKNIQYF. DNA of the CDR3: TGTGCCAGCTCACCTAAGGACAGGGGGAAAAACATTCAGTACTTC. V gene TRBV18 combines with J gene TRBJ2-4, with 10 bases that match TRBD1. Unmatched junction bases numbered 3, after V lost 3 bases and J lost 4 bases. CDR1 is KGHSH and CDR2 is LQKENI in the germline V gene. The CDR3 covers 15 residues.

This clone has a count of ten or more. The CDR3 bases are TGTGCCAGCAGCTTCGTACAGGGGGGAAATGAGCAGTTCTTC. As protein: CASSFVQGGNEQFF. The chain carries TRBV11-2 and TRBJ2-1; 8 bases agree with TRBD1. The V and J ends lost 3 bases and 7 bases, in that order; junction bases with no gene match: 5. The CDR3 is made up of 14 amino acids. The germline V gene encodes CDR1 SGHAT and CDR2 FQNNGV.

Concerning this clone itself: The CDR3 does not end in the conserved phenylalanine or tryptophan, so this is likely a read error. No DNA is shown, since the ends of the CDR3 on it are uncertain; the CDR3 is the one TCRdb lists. The CDR3 reads CASSREGGFYNEQIV. The chain combines TRBV27 with TRBJ2-1; TRBD2 is taken as the D call from the table, unchecked against the DNA. Germline V gene data show CDR1 as MNHEY and CDR2 as SMNVEV (reference sequence). The CDR3 extends over 15 residues, inclusive of both ends.

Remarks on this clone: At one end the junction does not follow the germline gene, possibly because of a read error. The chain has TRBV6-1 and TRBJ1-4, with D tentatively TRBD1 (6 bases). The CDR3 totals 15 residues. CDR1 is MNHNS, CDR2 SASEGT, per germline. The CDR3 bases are TGTTCCAGCAGAAAGTTTACAGGGCCTGATGAAAAACTGTTTTTT. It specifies CSSRKFTGPDEKLFF.